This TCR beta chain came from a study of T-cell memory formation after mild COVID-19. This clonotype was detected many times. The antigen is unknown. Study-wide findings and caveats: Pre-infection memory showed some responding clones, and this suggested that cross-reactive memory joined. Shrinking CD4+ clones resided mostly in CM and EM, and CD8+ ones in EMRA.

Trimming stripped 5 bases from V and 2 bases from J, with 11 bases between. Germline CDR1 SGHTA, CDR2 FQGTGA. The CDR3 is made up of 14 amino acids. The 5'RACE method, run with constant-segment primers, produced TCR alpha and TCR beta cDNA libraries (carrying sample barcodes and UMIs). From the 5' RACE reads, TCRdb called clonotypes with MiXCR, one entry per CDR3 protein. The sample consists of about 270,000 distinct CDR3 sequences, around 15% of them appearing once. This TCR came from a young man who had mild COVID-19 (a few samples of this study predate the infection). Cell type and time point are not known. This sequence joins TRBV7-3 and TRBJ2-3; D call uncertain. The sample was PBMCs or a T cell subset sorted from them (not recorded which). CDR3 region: CASSPGPATDTQYF. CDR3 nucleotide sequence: TGTGCCAGCAGCCCCGGACCAGCCACAGATACGCAGTATTTT.